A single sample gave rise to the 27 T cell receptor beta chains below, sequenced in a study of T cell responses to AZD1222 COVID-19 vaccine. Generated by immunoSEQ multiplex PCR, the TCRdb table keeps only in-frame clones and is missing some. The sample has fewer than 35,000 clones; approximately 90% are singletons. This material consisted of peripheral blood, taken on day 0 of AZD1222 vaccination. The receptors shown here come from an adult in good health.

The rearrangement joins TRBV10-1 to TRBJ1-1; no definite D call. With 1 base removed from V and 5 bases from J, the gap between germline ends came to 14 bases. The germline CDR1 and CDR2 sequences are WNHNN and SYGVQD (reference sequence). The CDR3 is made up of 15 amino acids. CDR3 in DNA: TGCGCCAGCAGTGAGTTGTCATCCAGCGGGACTGAAGCTTTCTTT. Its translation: CASSELSSSGTEAFF.

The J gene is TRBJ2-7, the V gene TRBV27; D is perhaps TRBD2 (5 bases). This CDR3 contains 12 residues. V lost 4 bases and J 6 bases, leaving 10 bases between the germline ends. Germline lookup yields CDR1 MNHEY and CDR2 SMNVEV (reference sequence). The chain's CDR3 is CASSYRGSEQYF. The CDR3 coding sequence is TGTGCCAGCAGTTACCGCGGGTCCGAGCAGTACTTC.

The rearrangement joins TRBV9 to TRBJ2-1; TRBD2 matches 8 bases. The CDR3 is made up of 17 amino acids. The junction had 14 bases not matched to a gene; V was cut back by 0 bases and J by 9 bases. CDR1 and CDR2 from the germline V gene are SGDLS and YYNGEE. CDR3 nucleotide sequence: TGTGCCAGCAGCGTAGGTTCGGGGGTTAGCGGGGTCGGTGAGCAGTTCTTC. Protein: CASSVGSGVSGVGEQFF.

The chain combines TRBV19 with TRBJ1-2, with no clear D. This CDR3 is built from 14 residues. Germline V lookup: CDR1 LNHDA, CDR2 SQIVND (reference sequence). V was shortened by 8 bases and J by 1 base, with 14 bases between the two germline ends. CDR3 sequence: CASRTGDLNYGYTF. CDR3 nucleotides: TGTGCCAGTCGTACGGGAGACCTTAACTATGGCTACACCTTC.

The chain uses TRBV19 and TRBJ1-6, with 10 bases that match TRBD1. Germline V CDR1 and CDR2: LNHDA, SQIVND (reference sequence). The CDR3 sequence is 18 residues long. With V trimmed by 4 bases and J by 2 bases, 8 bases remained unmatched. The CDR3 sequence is CASSKETGTGAYNSPLHF. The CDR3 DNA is TGTGCCAGTAGTAAAGAAACCGGGACAGGGGCCTATAATTCACCCCTCCACTTT.

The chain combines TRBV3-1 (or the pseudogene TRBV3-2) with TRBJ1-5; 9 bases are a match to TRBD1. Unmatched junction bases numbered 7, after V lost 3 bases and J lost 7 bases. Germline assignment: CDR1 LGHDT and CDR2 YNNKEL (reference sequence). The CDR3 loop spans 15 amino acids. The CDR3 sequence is CASSQGTGRAQPQHF. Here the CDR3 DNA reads TGTGCCAGCAGCCAGGGGACAGGGAGGGCACAGCCCCAGCATTTT.

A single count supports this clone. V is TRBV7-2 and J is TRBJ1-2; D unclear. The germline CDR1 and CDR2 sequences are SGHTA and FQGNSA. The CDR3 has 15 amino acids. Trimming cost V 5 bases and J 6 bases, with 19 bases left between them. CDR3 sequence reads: CASSPLPEGLNGYTF. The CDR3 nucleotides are TGTGCCAGCAGCCCCCTTCCGGAGGGTCTAAATGGCTACACCTTC.

The CDR3 sequence is CASSLSHTTNEKLFF. In DNA form, the CDR3 reads TGTGCCAGTAGTCTTTCGCATACAACTAATGAAAAACTGTTTTTT. This chain uses TRBV19 with TRBJ1-4; D remains unclear. The CDR3 is made up of 15 amino acids. CDR1 and CDR2 (germline): LNHDA, SQIVND (reference sequence). Trimming took off 5 bases at V and 0 bases at J, with 10 bases between the two ends.

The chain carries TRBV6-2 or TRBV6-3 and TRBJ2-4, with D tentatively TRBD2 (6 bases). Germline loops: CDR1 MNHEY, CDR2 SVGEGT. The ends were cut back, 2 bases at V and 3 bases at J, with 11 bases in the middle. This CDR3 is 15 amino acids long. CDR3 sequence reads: CASSYQEEGKNIQYF. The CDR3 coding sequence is TGTGCCAGCAGTTACCAGGAGGAGGGCAAAAACATTCAGTACTTC.

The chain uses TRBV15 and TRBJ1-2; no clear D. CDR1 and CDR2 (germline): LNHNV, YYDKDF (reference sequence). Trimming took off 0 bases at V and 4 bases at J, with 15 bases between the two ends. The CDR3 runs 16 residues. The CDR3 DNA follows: TGTGCCACCAGCAGAGATTCCCAGGCAATACCCTATGGCTACACCTTC. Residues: CATSRDSQAIPYGYTF.

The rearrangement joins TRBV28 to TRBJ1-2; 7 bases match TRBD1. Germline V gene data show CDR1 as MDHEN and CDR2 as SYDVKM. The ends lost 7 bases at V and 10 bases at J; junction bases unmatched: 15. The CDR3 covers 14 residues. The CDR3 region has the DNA TGTGCCAGCAAGAACCCTGGAGGGGGCGTATCCTACACCTTC. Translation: CASKNPGGGVSYTF.

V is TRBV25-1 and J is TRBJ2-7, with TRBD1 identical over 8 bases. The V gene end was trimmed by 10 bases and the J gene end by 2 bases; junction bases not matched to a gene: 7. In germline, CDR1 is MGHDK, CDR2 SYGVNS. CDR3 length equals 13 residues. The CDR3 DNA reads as TGTGCCACCGAGGACAGGGCGACCTACGAGCAGTACTTC. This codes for CATEDRATYEQYF.

The chain's CDR3 is CASSLLSGPDTQYF. The CDR3 DNA reads as TGTGCCAGCAGTCTTCTGAGCGGGCCCGATACGCAGTATTTT. The genes are TRBV27 and TRBJ2-3, with D perhaps matching TRBD2 (6 bases). The V and J ends lost 5 bases and 6 bases respectively, with 15 bases between them. Germline lookup yields CDR1 MNHEY and CDR2 SMNVEV (reference sequence). The length of the CDR3 is 14 residues.

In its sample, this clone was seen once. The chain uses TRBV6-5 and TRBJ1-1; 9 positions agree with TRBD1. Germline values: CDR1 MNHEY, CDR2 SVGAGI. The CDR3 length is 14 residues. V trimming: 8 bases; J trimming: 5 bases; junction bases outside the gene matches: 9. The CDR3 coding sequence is TGTGCCAGCGGTAAACAGACAGGGGGGACTGAAGCTTTCTTT. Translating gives CASGKQTGGTEAFF.

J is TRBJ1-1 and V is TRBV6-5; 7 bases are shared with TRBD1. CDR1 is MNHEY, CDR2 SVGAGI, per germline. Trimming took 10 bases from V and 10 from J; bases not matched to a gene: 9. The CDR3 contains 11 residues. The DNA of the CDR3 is TGTGCCACCCGAACAGGGGTCTCAGCTTTCTTT. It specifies CATRTGVSAFF.

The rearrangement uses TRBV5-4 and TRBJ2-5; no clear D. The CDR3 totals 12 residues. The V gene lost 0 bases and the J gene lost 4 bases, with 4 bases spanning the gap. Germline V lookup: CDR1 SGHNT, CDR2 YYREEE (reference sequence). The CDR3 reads CASSLVGETQYF. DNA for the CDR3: TGTGCCAGCAGCTTGGTAGGAGAGACCCAGTACTTC.

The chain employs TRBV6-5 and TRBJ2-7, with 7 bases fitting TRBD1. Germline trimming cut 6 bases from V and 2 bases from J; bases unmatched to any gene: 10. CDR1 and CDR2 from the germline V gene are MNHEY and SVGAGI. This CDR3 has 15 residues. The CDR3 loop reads CASSTGVDPTYEQYF. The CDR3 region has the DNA TGTGCCAGCAGCACAGGGGTCGACCCTACCTACGAGCAGTACTTC.

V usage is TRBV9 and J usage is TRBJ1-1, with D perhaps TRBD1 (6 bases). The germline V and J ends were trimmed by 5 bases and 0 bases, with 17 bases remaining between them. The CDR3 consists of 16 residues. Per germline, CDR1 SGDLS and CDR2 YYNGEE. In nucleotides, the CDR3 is TGTGCCAGCAGTGAAAGAGAAGGGGGGTTGAACACTGAAGCTTTCTTT. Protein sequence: CASSEREGGLNTEAFF.

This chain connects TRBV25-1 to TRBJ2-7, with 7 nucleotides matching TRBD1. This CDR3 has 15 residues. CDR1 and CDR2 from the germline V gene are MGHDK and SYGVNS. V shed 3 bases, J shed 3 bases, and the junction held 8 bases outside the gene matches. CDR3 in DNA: TGTGCCAGCAGTGATCTGACAGGGAGCGACTACGAGCAGTACTTC. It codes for CASSDLTGSDYEQYF.

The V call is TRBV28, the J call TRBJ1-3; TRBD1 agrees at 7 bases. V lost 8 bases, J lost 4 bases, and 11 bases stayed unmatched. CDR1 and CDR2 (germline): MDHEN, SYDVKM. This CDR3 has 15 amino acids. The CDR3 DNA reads TGTGCCAGCGCCAGCCAGGGGGGCTCCGGAAACACCATATATTTT. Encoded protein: CASASQGGSGNTIYF.

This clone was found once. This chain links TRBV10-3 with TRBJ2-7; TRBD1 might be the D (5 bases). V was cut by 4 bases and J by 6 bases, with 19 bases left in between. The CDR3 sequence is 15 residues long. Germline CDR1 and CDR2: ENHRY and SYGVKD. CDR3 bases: TGTGCCATCAGTGCCTACGGGCAGGGTGAAGGCGAGCAGTACTTC. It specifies CAISAYGQGEGEQYF.

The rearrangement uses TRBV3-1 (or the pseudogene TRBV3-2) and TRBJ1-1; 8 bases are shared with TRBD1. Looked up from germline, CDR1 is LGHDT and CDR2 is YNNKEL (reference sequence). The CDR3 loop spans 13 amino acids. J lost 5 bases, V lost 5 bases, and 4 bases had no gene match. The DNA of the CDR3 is TGTGCCAGCAGCTCATACAGGGGGACTGAAGCTTTCTTT. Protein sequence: CASSSYRGTEAFF.

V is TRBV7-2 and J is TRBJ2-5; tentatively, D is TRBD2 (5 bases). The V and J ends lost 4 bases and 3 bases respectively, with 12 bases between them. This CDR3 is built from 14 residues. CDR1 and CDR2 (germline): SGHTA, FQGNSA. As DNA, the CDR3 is TGTGCCAGCAGCTCCCAGAAGCGGAAAGAGACCCAGTACTTC. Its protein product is CASSSQKRKETQYF. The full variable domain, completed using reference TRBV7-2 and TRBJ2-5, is GAGVSQSPSNKVTEKGKDVELRCDPISGHTALYWYRQSLGQGLEFLIYFQGNSAPDKSGLPSDRFSAERTGGSVSTLTIQRTQQEDSAVYLCASSSQKRKETQYFGPGTRLLVL.

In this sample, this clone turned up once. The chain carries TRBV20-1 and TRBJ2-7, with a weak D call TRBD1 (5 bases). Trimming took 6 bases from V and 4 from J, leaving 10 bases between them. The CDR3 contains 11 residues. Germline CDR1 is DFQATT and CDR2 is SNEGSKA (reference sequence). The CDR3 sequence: CSAHSGYEQYF. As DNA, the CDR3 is TGCAGTGCCCACTCAGGGTACGAGCAGTACTTC.

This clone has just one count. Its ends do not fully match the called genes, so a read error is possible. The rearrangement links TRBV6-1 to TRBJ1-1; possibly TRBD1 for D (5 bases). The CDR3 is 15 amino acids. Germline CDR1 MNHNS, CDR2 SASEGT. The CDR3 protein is CASSEGVYMNTEAFF. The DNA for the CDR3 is TGTGCCAGCAGCGAAGGGGTTTACATGAACACTGAAGCTTTCTTT.

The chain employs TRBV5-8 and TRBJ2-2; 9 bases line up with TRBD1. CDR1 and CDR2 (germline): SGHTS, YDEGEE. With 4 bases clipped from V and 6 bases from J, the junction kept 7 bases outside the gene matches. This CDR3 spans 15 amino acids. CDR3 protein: CASSLGQGGPGELFF. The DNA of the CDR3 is TGTGCCAGCAGCCTGGGACAGGGTGGTCCCGGGGAGCTGTTTTTT.

CDR3 in DNA: TGTGCCAGCAGTTTAGACAGGTCTCTTGGCTACACCTTC. Encoded protein: CASSLDRSLGYTF. This sequence joins TRBV28 and TRBJ1-2, with D possibly being TRBD1 (6 bases). Germline CDR1 is MDHEN and CDR2 is SYDVKM. Trimming removed 2 bases at V and 7 bases at J, with 11 bases between. This CDR3 is built from 13 residues.